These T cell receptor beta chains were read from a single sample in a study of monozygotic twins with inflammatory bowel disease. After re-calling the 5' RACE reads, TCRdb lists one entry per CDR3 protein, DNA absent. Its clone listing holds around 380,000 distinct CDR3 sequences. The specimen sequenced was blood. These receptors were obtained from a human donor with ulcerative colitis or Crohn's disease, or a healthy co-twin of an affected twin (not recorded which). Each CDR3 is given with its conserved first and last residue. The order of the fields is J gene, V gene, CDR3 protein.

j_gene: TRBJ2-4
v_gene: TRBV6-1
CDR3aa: CASSADFSGLAKNIQYF

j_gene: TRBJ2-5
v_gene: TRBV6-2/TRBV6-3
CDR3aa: CASSYSSPGQQETQYF

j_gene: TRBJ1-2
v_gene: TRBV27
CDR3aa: CASSSPNRGDYGYTF

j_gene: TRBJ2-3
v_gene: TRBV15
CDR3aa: CATSGRELAADTQYF

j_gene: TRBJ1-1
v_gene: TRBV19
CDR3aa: CASSRGTRNTEAFF

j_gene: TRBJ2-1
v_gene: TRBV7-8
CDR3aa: CASSFRLWGALTYNEQFF

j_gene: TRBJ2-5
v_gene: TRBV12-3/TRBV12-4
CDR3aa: CASSLGGANVQETQYF

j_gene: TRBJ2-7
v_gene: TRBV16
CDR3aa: CASSPQDREYEQYF

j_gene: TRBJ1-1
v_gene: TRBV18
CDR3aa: CASSPPGDGNTEAFF

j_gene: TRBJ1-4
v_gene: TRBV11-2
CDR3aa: CASSLPNRGPNEKLFF

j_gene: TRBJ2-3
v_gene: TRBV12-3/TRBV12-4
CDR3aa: CASGWGAGRADTQYF

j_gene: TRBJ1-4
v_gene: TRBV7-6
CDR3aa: CASSFATPGRATNEKLFF

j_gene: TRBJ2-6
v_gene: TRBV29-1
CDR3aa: CSVEAGVGANVLTF

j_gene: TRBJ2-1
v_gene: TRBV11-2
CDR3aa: CASSPRTAAYNEQFF

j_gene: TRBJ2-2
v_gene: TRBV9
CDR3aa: CASSSNRGDTDTGELFF

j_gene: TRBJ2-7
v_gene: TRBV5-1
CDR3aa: CASSLAGSITAGISYEQYF

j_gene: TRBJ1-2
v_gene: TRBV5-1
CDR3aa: CASSLAGPQQGGYTF

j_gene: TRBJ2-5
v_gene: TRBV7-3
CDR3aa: CASSRTGEETQYF

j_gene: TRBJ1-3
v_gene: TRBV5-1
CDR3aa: CASSLGGGLTSGNTIYF

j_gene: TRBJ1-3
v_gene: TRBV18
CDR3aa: CANSPPGRSSGNTIYF

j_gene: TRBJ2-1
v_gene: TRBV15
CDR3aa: CATSFDGLGPNEQFF

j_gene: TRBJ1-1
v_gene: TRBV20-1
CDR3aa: CSARYRGNGTEAFF

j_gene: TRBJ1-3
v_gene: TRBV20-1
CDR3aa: CSARSAGSGNTIYF

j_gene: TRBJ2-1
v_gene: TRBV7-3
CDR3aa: CASSPSRAASYNEQFF

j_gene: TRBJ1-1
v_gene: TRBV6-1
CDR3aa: CAATGQQNTEAFF

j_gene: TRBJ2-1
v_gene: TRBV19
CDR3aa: CASIDNSQSSYNEQFF

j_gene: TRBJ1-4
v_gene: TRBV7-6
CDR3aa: CASSLGPGLTNEKLFF

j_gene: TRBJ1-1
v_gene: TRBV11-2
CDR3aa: CASSSGGVNTEAFF

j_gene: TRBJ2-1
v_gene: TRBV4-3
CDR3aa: CASSQDRSRKTYNEQFF

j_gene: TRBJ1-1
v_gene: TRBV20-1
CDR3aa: CSADGSLYTEAFF

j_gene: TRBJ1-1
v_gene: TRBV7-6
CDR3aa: CASSLAFFRGTNTEAFF

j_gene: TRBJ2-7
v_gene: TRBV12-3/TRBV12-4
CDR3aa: CASSSSPLAKEQYF

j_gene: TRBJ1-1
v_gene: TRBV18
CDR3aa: CASSPRATEAFF

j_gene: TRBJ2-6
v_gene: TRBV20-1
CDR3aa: CSARDRGYSGANVLTF

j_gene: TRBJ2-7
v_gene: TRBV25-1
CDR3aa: CASSEGQFSYEQYF

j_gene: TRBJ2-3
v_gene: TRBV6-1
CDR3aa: CASNQRAYTDTQYF

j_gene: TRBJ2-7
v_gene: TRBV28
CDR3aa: CASIGLSGYEQYF

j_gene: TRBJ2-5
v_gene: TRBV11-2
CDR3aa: CASSKGFQETQYF

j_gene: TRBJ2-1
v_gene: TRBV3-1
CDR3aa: CASSQGLAYNEQFF

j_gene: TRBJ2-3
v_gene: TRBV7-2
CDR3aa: CASSSSRTGADTQYF

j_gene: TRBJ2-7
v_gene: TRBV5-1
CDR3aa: CASTSGGEASYEQYF

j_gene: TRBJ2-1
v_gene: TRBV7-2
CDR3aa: CASSSPRSLYNEQFF

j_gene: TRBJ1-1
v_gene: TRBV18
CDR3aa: CASSPLVGQGARNTEAFF

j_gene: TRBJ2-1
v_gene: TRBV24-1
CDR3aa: CATSAGHPDNEQFF

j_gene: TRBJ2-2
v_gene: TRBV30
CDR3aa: CAWSYTGTGELFF

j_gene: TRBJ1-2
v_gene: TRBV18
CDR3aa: CASSPLPVPSWYGYTF

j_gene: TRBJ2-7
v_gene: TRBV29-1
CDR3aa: CSVKREGHYEQYF

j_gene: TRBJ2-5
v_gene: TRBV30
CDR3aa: CAWSPLTSGKETQYF

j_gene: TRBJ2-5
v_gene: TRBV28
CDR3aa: CASSLPLAGGIETQYF

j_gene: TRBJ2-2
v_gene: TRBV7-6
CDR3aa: CASSLTTTGELFF

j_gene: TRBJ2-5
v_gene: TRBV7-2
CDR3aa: CASSLRRGGGNLETQYF

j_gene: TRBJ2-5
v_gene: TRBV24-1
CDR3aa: CATSDPGRGEETQYF

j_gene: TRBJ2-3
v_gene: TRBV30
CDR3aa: CAWSTGGSTDTQYF

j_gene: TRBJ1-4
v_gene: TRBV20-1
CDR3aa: CAQTATNEKLFF

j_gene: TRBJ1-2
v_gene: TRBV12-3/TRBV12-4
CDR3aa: CASSPSGAYGGYTF